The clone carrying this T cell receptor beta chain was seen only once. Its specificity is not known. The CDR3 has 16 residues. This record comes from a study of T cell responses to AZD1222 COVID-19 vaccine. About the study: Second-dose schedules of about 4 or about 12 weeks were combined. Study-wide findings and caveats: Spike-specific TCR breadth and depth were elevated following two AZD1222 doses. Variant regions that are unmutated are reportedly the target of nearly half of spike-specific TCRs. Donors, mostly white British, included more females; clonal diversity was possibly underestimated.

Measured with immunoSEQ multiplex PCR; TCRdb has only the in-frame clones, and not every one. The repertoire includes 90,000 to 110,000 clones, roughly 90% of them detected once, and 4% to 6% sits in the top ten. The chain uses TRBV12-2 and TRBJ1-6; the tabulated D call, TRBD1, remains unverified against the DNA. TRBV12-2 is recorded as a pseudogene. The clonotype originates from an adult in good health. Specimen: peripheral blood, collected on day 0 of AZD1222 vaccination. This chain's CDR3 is CASQAPTGVENSPLHF. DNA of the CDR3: TGTGCAAGTCAGGCCCCTACAGGGGTTGAAAATTCACCCCTCCACTTT.